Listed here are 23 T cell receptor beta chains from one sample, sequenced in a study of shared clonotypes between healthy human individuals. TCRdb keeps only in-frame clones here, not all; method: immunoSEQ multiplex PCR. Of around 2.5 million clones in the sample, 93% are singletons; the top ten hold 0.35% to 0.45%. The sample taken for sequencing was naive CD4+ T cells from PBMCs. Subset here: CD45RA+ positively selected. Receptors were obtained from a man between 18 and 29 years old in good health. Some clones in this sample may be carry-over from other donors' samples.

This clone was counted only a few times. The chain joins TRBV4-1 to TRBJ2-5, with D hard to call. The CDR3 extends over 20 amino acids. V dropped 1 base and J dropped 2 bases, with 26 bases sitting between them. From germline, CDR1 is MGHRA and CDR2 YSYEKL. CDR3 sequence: CASSQGRWAPRSPTQETQYF. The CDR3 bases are TGCGCCAGCAGCCAAGGGCGGTGGGCCCCTCGTTCCCCCACGCAAGAGACCCAGTACTTC.

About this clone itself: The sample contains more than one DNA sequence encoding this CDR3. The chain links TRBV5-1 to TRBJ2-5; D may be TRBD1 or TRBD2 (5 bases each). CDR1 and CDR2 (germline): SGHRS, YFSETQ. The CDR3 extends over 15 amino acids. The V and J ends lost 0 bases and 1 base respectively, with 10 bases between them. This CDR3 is CASSLVGTSQETQYF. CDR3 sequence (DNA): TGCGCCAGCAGCTTGGTTGGGACGAGCCAAGAGACCCAGTACTTC.

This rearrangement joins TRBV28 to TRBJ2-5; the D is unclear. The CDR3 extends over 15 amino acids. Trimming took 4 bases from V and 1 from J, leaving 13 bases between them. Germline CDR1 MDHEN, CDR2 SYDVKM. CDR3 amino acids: CASSSTEEVQETQYF. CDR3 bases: TGTGCCAGCAGTTCGACTGAAGAGGTCCAAGAGACCCAGTACTTC.

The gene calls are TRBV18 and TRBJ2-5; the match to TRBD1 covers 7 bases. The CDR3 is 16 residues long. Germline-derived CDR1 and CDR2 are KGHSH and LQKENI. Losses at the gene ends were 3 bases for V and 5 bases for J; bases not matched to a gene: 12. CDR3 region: CASSPQGVPTWETQYF. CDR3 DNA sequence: TGTGCCAGCTCACCCCAGGGGGTGCCAACTTGGGAGACCCAGTACTTC.

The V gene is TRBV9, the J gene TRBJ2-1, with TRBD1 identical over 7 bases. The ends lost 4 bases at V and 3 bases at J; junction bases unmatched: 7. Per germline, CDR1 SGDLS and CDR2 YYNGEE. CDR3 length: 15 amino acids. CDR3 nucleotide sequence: TGTGCCAGCAGCCCCACGACAGGGTTCTACAATGAGCAGTTCTTC. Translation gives CASSPTTGFYNEQFF.

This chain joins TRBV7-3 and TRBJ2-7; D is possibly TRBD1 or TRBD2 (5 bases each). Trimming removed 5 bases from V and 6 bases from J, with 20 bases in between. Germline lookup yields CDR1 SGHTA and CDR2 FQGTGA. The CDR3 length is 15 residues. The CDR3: CASSPGALKTAEQYF. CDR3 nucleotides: TGTGCCAGCAGCCCCGGGGCCCTTAAAACGGCCGAGCAGTACTTC.

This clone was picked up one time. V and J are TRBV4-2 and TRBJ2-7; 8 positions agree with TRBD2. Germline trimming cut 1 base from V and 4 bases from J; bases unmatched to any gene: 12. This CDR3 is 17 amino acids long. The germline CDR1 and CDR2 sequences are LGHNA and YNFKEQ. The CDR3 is CASSQGITSGSLYEQYF. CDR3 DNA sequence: TGTGCCAGCAGCCAAGGAATAACAAGCGGGAGTTTGTACGAGCAGTACTTC.

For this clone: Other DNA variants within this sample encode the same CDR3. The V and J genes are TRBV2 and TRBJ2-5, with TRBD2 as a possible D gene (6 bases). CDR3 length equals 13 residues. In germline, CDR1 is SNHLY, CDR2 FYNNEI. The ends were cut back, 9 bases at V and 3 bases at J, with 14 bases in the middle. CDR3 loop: CASTRGKEETQYF. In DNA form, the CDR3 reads TGTGCCAGTACCCGGGGGAAAGAAGAGACCCAGTACTTC.

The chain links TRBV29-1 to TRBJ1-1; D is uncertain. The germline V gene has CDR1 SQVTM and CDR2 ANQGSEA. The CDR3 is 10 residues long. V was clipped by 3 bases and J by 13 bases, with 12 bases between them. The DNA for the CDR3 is TGCAGCGTTGACAGGCCAGGCGGTTTCTTT. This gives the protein CSVDRPGGFF. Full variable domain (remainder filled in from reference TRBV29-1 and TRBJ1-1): SAVISQKPSRDICQRGTSLTIQCQVDSQVTMMFWYRQQPGQSLTLIATANQGSEATYESGFVIDKFPISRPNLTFSTLTVSNMSPEDSSIYLCSVDRPGGFFGQGTRLTVV.

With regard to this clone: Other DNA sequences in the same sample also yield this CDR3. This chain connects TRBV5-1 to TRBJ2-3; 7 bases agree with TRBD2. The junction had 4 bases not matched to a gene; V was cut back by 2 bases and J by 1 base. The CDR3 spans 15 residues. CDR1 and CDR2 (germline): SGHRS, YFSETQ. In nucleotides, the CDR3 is TGCGCCAGCAGCTTCGGAGGACTAGGCACAGATACGCAGTATTTT. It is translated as CASSFGGLGTDTQYF.

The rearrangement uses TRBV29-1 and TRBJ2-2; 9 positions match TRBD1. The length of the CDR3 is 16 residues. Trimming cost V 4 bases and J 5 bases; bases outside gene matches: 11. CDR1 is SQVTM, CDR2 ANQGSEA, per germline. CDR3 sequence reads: CSVAARETGGTGELFF. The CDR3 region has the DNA TGCAGCGTTGCGGCTAGAGAGACAGGGGGGACCGGGGAGCTGTTTTTT.

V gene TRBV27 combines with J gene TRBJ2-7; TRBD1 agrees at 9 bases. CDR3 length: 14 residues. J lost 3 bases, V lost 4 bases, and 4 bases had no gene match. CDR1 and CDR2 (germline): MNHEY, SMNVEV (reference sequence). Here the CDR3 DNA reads TGTGCCAGCAGTTGGGGGACAGGGAGCTACGAGCAGTACTTC. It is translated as CASSWGTGSYEQYF.

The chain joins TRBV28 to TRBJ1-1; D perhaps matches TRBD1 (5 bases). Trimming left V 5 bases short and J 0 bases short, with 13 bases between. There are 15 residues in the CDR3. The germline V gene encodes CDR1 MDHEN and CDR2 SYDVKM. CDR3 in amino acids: CASSHRSNVNTEAFF. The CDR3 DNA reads TGTGCCAGCAGTCACAGGAGTAACGTGAACACTGAAGCTTTCTTT.

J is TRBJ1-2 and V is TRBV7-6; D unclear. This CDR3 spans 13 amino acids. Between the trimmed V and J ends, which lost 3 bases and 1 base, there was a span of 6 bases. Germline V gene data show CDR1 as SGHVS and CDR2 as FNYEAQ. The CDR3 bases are TGTGCCAGCAGCTTCCCGGATAACTATGGCTACACCTTC. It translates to CASSFPDNYGYTF.

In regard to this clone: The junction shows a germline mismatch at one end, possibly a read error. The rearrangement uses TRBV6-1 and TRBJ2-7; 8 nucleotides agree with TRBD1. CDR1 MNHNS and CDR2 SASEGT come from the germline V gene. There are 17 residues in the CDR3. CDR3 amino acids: CAISESQFGQGTHEQYF. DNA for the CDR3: TGTGCCATCAGTGAGTCGCAATTCGGACAGGGTACCCACGAGCAGTACTTC.

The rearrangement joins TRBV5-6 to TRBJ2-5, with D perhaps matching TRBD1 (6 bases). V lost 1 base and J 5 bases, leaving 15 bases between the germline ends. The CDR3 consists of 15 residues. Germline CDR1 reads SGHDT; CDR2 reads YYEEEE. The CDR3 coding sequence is TGTGCCAGCAGCTTGTATGACAGGCCTCCCGAGACCCAGTACTTC. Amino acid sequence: CASSLYDRPPETQYF. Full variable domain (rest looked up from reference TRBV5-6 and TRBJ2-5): DAGVTQSPTHLIKTRGQQVTLRCSPKSGHDTVSWYQQALGQGPQFIFQYYEEEERQRGNFPDRFSGHQFPNYSSELNVNALLLGDSALYLCASSLYDRPPETQYFGPGTRLLVL.

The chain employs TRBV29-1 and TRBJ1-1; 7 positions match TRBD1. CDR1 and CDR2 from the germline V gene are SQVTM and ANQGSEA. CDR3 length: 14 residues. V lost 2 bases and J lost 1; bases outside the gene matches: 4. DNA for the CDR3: TGCAGCGTTGAAAAGGCAGGGGGGAACACTGAAGCTTTCTTT. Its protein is CSVEKAGGNTEAFF.

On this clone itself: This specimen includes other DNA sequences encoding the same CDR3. The CDR3 region has the DNA TGTGCCAGCAGCCTACAGGGGTCTGGGGCCAACGTCCTGACTTTC. It specifies CASSLQGSGANVLTF. The chain links TRBV28 to TRBJ2-6; 7 nucleotides match TRBD1. Germline CDR1 and CDR2: MDHEN and SYDVKM. V dropped 6 bases and J dropped 1; count of bases not matched to a gene: 3. CDR3 length: 15 residues.

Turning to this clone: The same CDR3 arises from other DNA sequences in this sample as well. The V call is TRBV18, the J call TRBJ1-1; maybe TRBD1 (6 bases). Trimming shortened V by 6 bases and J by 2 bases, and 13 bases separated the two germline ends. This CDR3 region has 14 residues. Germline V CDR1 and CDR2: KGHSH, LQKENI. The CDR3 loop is CASSPRTVNTEAFF. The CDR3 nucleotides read TGTGCCAGCTCTCCCAGGACAGTAAACACTGAAGCTTTCTTT. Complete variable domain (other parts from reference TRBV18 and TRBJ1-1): NAGVMQNPRHLVRRRGQEARLRCSPMKGHSHVYWYRQLPEEGLKFMVYLQKENIIDESGMPKERFSAEFPKEGPSILRIQQVVRGDSAAYFCASSPRTVNTEAFFGQGTRLTVV.

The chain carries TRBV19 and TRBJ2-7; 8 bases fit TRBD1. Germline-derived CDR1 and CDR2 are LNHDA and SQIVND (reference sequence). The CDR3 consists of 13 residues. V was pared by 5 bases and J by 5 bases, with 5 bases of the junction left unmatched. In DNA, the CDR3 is TGTGCCAGTAGTTCGGACAGGGCCAACGAGCAGTACTTC. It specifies CASSSDRANEQYF.

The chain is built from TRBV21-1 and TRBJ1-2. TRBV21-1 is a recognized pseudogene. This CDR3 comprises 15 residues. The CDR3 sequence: CASSKVGRECYGYTF. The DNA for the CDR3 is TGTGCCAGCAGCAAAGTAGGCAGGGAGTGCTATGGCTACACCTTC.

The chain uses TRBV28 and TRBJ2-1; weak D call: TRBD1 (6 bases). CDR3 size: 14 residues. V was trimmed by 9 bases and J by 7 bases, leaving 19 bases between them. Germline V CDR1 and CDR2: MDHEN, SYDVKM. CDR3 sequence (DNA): TGTGCCAGTTATACAGGGTATCAGGAAAATGAGCAGTTCTTC. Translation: CASYTGYQENEQFF.

CDR3: CASSPQGANGYTF. The CDR3 bases are TGTGCCAGCTCACCACAGGGGGCCAATGGCTACACCTTC. The V gene is TRBV18, the J gene TRBJ1-2; 7 nucleotides match TRBD1. The ends lost 1 base at V and 6 bases at J; junction bases unmatched: 2. Germline loops: CDR1 KGHSH, CDR2 LQKENI. The length of the CDR3 is 13 residues.